The present entry profiles one TCR beta chain with its context. Its antigen is as yet unknown. The data were taken from a study of cytomegalovirus exposure and HLA in healthy donors. General study results and limits: High sensitivity and specificity were reportedly achieved when the classifier diagnosed cytomegalovirus status. Researchers counted 164 TCR beta chains as cytomegalovirus-associated. TCR sequences were mostly rare, though some public TCRs occurred in many donors.

CDR1 and CDR2 from the germline V gene are SGDLS and YYNGEE. The CDR3 totals 15 residues. The V and J ends lost 3 bases and 1 base, in that order; junction bases with no gene match: 7. The approximately 120-subject validation cohort, separate from the approximately 670-subject first cohort, included the donors. Profiling relied on immunoSEQ multiplex PCR, and the TCRdb table lists in-frame clones only, not all of them. The sample shows 80,000 to 100,000 clones, around nine tenths of them seen only once. The origin of this receptor is a woman between 25 and 40 years old in good health and CMV-seronegative. The sequenced sample was PBMCs. The gene calls are TRBV9 and TRBJ2-7, with 7 positions matching TRBD2. This CDR3 reads CASSASGTASYEQYF. CDR3 in DNA: TGTGCCAGCAGCGCCAGCGGGACGGCTTCCTACGAGCAGTACTTC.